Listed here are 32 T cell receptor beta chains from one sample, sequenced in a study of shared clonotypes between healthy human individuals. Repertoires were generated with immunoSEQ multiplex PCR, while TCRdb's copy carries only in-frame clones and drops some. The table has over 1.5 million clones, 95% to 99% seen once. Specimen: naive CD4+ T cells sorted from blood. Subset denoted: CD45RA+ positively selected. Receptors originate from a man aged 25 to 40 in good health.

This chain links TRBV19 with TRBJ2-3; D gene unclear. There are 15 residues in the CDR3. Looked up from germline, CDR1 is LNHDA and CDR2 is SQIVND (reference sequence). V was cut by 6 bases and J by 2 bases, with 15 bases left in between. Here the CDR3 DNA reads TGTGCCAGTAGGACGCGGTCGGGTCTCACAGATACGCAGTATTTT. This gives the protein CASRTRSGLTDTQYF.

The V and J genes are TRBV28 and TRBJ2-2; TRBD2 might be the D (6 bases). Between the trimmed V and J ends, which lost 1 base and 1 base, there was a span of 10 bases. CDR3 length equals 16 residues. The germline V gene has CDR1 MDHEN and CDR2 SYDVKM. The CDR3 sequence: CASSLSAGLNTGELFF. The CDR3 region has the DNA TGTGCCAGCAGTTTATCGGCGGGGTTGAACACCGGGGAGCTGTTTTTT.

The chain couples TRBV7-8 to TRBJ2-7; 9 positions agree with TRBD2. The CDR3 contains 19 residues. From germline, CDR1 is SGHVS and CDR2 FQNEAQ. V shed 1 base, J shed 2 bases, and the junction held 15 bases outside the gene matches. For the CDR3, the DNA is TGTGCCAGCAGCTTAGTAGCGGGAGCTCTAAACAAACGGGCCTACGAGCAGTACTTC. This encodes CASSLVAGALNKRAYEQYF.

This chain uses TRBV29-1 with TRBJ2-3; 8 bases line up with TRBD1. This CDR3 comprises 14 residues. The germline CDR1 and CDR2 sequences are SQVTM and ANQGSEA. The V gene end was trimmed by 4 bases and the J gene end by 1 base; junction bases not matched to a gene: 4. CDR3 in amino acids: CSVGPGQGTDTQYF. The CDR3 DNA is TGCAGCGTTGGACCGGGACAGGGCACAGATACGCAGTATTTT.

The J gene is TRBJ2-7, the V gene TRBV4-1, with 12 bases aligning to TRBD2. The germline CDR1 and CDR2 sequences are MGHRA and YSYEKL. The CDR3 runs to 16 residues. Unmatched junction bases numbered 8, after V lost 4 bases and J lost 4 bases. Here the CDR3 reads CASSRETSGRAYEQYF. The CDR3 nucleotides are TGCGCCAGCAGCCGAGAGACTAGCGGGAGAGCTTACGAGCAGTACTTC.

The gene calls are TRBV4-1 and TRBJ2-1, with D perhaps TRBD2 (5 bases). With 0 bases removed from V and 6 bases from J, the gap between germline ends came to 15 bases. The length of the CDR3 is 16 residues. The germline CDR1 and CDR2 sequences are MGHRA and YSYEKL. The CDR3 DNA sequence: TGCGCCAGCAGCCAAGATGTGGGGAGTTGGGGCAATGAGCAGTTCTTC. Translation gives CASSQDVGSWGNEQFF.

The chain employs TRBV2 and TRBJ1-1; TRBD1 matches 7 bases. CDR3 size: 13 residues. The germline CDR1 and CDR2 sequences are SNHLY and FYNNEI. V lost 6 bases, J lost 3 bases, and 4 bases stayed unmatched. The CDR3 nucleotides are TGTGCCAGCAGAGACAGGGTTGACACTGAAGCTTTCTTT. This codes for CASRDRVDTEAFF.

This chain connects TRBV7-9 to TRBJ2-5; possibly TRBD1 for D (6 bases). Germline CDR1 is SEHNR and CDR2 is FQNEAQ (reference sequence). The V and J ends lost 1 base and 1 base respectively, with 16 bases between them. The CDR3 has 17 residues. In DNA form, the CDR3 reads TGTGCCAGCAGCTTAGTCGGGGCAGGGGCTGCCCAAGAGACCCAGTACTTC. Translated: CASSLVGAGAAQETQYF.

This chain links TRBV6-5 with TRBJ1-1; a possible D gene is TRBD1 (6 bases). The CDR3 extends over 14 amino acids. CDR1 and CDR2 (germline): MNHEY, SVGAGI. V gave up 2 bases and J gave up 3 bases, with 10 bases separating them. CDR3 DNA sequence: TGTGCCAGCAGTTACACCCCAGGGGACACTGAAGCTTTCTTT. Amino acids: CASSYTPGDTEAFF.

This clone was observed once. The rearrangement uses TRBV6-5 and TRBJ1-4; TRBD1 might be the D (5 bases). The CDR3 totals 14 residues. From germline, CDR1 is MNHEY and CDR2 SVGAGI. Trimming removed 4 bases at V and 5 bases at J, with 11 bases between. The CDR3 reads CASSLGRQNEKLFF. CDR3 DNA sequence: TGTGCCAGCAGTTTGGGACGGCAAAATGAAAAACTGTTTTTT.

The CDR3 nucleotides are TGTGCCAGCAGTTTATCATTGGGACTAGGATTCTACGAGCAGTACTTC. Protein: CASSLSLGLGFYEQYF. The rearrangement uses TRBV27 and TRBJ2-7; 8 nucleotides align to TRBD2. Germline values: CDR1 MNHEY, CDR2 SMNVEV (reference sequence). V gave up 0 bases and J gave up 3 bases; unmatched junction bases: 7. CDR3 size: 16 residues.

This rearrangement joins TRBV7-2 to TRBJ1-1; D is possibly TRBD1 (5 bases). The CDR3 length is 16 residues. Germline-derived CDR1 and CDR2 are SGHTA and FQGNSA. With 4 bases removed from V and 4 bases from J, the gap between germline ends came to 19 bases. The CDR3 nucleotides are TGTGCCAGCAGCTCCGGGACCCCCTTTGAGACCACTGAAGCTTTCTTT. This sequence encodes CASSSGTPFETTEAFF.

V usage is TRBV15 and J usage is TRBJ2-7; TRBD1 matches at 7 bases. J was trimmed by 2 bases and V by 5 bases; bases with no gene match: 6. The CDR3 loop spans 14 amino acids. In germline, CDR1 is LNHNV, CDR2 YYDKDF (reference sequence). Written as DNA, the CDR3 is TGTGCCACCAGCCGCCGGGACAGAGCCTACGAGCAGTACTTC. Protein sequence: CATSRRDRAYEQYF.

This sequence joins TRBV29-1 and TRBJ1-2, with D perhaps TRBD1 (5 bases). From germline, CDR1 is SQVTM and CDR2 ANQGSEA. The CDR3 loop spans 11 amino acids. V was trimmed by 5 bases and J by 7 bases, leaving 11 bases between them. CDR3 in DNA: TGCAGCGTTTACGGGGACCCTGGCTACACCTTC. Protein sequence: CSVYGDPGYTF.

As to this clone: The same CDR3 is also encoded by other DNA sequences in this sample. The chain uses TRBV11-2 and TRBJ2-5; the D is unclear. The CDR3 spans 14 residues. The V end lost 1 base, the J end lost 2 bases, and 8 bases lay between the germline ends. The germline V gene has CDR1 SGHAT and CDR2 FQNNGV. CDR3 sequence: CASSLVLTQETQYF. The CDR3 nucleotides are TGTGCCAGCAGCTTAGTCCTCACACAAGAGACCCAGTACTTC.

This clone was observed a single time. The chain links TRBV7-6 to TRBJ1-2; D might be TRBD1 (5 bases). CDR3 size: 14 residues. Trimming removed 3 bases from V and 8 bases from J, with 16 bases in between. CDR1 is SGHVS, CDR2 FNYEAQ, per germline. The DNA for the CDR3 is TGTGCCAGCAGCTTGGGCAGGGTGAACTCGGGCTACACCTTC. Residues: CASSLGRVNSGYTF. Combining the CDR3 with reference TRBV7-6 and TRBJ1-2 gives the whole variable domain GAGVSQSPRYKVTKRGQDVALRCDPISGHVSLYWYRQALGQGPEFLTYFNYEAQQDKSGLPNDRFSAERPEGSISTLTIQRTEQRDSAMYRCASSLGRVNSGYTFGSGTRLTVV.

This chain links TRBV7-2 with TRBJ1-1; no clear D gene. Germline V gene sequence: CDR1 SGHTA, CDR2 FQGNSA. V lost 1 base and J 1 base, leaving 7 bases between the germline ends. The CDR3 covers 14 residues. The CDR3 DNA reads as TGTGCCAGCAGCTTAGGACCGTCGAACACTGAAGCTTTCTTT. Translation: CASSLGPSNTEAFF.

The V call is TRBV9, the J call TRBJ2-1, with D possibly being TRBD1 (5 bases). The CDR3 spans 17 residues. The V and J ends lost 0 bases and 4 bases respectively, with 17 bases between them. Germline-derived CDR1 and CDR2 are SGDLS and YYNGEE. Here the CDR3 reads CASSVALGPSIYNEQFF. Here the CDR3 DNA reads TGTGCCAGCAGCGTAGCTTTGGGGCCCTCTATATACAATGAGCAGTTCTTC.

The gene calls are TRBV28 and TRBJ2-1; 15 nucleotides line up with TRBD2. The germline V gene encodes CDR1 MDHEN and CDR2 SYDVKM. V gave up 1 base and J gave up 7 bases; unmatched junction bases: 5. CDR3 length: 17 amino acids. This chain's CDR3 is CASSLSRGLAGGNEQFF. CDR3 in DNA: TGTGCCAGCAGTTTATCAAGGGGACTAGCGGGAGGTAATGAGCAGTTCTTC.

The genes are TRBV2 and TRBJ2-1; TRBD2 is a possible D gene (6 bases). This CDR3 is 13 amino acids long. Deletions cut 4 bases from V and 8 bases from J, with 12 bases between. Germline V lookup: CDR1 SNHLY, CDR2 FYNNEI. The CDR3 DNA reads TGTGCCAGCAGTGGTGGGACTGGGCATGAGCAGTTCTTC. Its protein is CASSGGTGHEQFF.

The CDR3 region has the DNA TGTGCCAGCAGTCCTACAAGGCCCGGGGATGAGCAGTTCTTC. Encoded protein: CASSPTRPGDEQFF. The genes are TRBV28 and TRBJ2-1; possibly TRBD2 for D (5 bases). V gave up 5 bases and J gave up 8 bases, with 16 bases separating them. The CDR3 has 14 residues. Germline V lookup: CDR1 MDHEN, CDR2 SYDVKM.

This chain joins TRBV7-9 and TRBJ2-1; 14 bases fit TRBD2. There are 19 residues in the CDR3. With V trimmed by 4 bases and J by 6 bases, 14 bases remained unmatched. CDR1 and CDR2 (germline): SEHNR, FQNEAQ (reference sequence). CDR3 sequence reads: CASSSRGLAGVLGPNEQFF. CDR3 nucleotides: TGTGCCAGCAGCTCACGGGGACTAGCGGGAGTTCTCGGACCCAATGAGCAGTTCTTC. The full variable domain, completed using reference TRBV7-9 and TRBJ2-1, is DTGVSQNPRHKITKRGQNVTFRCDPISEHNRLYWYRQTLGQGPEFLTYFQNEAQLEKSRLLSDRFSAERPKGSFSTLEIQRTEQGDSAMYLCASSSRGLAGVLGPNEQFFGPGTRLTVL.

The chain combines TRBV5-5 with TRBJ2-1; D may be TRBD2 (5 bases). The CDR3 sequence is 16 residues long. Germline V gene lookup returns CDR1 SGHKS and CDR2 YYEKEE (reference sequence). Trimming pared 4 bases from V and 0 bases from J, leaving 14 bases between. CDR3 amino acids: CASSPSTRFSYNEQFF. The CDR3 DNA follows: TGTGCCAGCAGCCCCTCCACTAGATTCTCCTACAATGAGCAGTTCTTC.

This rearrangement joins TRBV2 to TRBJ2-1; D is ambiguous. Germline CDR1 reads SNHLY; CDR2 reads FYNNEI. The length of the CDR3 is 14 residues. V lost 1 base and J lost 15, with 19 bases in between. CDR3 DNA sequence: TGTGCCAGCAGTGAAGGTCAGGTGGGCTACATGGGGTTCTTC. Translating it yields CASSEGQVGYMGFF.

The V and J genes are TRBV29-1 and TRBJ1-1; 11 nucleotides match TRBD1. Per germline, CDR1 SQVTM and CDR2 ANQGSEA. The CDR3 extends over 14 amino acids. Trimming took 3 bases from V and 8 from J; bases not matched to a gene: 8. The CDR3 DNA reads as TGCAGCGTTGAGGTCCCGGGACAGGGGGTGGAAGCTTTCTTT. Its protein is CSVEVPGQGVEAFF.

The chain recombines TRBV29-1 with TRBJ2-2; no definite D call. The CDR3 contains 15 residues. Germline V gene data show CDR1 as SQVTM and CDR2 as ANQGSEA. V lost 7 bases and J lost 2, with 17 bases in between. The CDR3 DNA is TGCAGCGCCGGGCAAAGGACGGATAACACCGGGGAGCTGTTTTTT. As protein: CSAGQRTDNTGELFF.

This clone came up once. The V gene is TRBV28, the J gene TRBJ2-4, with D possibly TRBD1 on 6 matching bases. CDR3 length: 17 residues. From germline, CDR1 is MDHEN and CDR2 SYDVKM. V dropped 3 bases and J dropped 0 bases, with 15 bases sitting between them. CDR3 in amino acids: CASSFTDRSLAKNIQYF. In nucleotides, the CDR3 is TGTGCCAGCAGTTTCACCGACAGGTCGCTAGCCAAAAACATTCAGTACTTC.

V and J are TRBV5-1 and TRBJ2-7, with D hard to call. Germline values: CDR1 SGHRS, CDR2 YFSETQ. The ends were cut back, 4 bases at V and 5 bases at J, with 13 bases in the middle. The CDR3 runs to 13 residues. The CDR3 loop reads CASSQFTTDEQYF. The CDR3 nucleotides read TGCGCCAGCAGCCAGTTCACTACAGACGAGCAGTACTTC.

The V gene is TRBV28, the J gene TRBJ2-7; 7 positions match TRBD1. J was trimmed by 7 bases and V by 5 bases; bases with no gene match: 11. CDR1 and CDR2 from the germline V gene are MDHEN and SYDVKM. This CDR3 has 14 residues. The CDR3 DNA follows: TGTGCCAGCAGTACGTGGACAGGTTCGGGGGAGCAGTACTTC. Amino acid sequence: CASSTWTGSGEQYF. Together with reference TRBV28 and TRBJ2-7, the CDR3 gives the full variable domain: DVKVTQSSRYLVKRTGEKVFLECVQDMDHENMFWYRQDPGLGLRLIYFSYDVKMKEKGDIPEGYSVSREKKERFSLILESASTNQTSMYLCASSTWTGSGEQYFGPGTRLTVT.

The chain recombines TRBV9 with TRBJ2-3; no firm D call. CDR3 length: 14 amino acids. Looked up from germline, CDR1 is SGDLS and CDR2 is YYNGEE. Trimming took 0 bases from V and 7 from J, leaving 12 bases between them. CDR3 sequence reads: CASSVVTASNTQYF. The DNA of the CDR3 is TGTGCCAGCAGCGTAGTTACGGCATCTAATACGCAGTATTTT.

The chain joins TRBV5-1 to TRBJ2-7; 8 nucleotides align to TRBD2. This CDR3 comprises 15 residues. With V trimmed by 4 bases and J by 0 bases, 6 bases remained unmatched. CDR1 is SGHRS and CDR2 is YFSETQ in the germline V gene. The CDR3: CASSVTSGSSYEQYF. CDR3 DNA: TGCGCCAGCAGCGTTACTAGCGGTAGCTCCTACGAGCAGTACTTC.

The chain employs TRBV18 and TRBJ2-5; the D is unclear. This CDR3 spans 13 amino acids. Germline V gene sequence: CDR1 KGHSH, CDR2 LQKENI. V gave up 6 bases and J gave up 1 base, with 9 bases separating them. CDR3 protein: CASSEQSQETQYF. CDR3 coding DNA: TGTGCCAGCTCTGAGCAGAGCCAAGAGACCCAGTACTTC.